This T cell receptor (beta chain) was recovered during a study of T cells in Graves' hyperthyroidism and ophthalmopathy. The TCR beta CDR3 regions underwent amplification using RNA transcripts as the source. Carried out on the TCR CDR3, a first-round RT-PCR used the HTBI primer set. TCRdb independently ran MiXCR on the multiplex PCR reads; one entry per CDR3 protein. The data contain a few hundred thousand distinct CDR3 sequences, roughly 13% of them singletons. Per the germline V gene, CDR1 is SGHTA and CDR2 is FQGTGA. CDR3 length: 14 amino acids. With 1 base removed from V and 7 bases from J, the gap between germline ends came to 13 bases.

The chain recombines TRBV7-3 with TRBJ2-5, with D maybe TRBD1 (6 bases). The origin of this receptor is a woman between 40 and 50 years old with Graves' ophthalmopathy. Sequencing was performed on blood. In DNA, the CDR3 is TGTGCCAGCAGCTTAATTGGGGGCCAGGGGACCCAGTACTTC. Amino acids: CASSLIGGQGTQYF.